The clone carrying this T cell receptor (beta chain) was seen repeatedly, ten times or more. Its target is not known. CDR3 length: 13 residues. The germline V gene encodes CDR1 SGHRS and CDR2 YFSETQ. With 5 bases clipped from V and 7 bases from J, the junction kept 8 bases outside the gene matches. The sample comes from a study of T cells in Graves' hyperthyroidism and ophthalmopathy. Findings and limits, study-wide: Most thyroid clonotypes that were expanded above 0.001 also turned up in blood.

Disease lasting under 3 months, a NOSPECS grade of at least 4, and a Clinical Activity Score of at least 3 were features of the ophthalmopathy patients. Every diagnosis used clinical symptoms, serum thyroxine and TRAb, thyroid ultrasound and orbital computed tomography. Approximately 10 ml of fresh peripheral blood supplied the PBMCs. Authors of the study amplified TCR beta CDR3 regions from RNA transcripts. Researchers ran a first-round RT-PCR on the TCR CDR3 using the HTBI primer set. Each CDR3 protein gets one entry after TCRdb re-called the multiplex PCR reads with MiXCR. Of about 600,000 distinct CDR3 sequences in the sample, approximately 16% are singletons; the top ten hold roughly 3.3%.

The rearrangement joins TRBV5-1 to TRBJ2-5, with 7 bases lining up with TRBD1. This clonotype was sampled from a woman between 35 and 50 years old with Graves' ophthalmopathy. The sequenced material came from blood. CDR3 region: CASRGTEGATQYF. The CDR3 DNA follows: TGCGCCAGCAGGGGCACCGAGGGGGCGACCCAGTACTTC.